Listed below are T cell receptor beta chains from one sample, sequenced in a study of cytotoxic CD8 clonotypes in ibrutinib-treated CLL. TCRdb's copy holds only in-frame clones and misses some; the assay was immunoSEQ multiplex PCR. The table lists under 150,000 clones, 65% to 85% of them singletons. The input for sequencing was PBMCs, taken after 36 months of ibrutinib treatment. The source is a human donor with chronic lymphocytic leukemia. Both conserved end residues are part of each CDR3. A D gene is named only where the DNA matches it firmly. Only part of the rows carry a size: once, few, many, or a class if the clone is expanded.

.	TRBV18	.	TRBJ2-1	TGTGCCAGCTCCCGTATAGGGAAAGGTCGCTACAATGAGCAGTTCTTC	CASSRIGKGRYNEQFF
TRBD2	TRBV4-2	.	TRBJ2-5	TGTGCCAGCAGCCTTAGCGGGGACCAAGAGACCCAGTACTTC	CASSLSGDQETQYF
.	TRBV30	.	TRBJ1-4	TGTGCCTGGAGTAGGGACACTGATGAAAAACTGTTTTTT	CAWSRDTDEKLFF
TRBD1	TRBV19	.	TRBJ2-1	TGTGCCAGTAGACGGGACAGGGGTTACAATGAGCAGTTCTTC	CASRRDRGYNEQFF
TRBD1	TRBV4-1	.	TRBJ2-5	TGCGCCAGCAGCCAAAAACAGGGGTGGGAGACCCAGTACTTC	CASSQKQGWETQYF
TRBD2	TRBV7-9	.	TRBJ2-1	TGTGCCAGCAGCTTAGAACTAGCGGGAGTTGAGCAGTTCTTC	CASSLELAGVEQFF
TRBD1	TRBV13	.	TRBJ1-3	TGTGCCAGCAGCCCCAGGACAGGGAGCAGGATAGGAAACACCATATATTTT	CASSPRTGSRIGNTIYF
.	TRBV7-9	.	TRBJ1-1	TGTGCCAGCAGCTTAGTTAGACGAAGGAACACTGAAGCTTTCTTT	CASSLVRRRNTEAFF
.	TRBV18	.	TRBJ1-6	TGTGCCAGCTCACAAGTCAGGGGCTCCTATAATTCACCCCTCCACTTT	CASSQVRGSYNSPLHF
.	TRBV6-5	.	TRBJ1-1	TGTGCCAGCACCCCGGGCAGTATGAACACTGAAGCTTTCTTT	CASTPGSMNTEAFF
.	TRBV9	few	TRBJ1-1	TGTGCCAGCAGCGTATCCGGACGCACTGAAGCTTTCTTT	CASSVSGRTEAFF
.	TRBV5-4	.	TRBJ1-5	TGTGCCAGCAGCCCGACACCGTATAGCAATCAGCCCCAGCATTTT	CASSPTPYSNQPQHF
.	TRBV27	.	TRBJ1-4	TGTGCCAGCGGCCCGAGGACAGTTAATGAAAAACTGTTTTTT	CASGPRTVNEKLFF
.	TRBV30	.	TRBJ1-2	TGTGCCTGGAGCTACTCCCGGGGCTACACCTTC	CAWSYSRGYTF
.	TRBV2	.	TRBJ2-7	TGTGCCAGCAGGGAGTACCTCTACGAGCAGTACTTC	CASREYLYEQYF
TRBD1	TRBV11-2	.	TRBJ2-3	TGTGCCAGCAGCTTAGATGCACCGGGACAGGGCTCAGATACGCAGTATTTT	CASSLDAPGQGSDTQYF
TRBD2	TRBV7-3	.	TRBJ2-7	TGTGCCAGCAGCTTAATGCCCCCCGTTAGCGGGATGTACGAGCAGTACTTC	CASSLMPPVSGMYEQYF
.	TRBV9	.	TRBJ1-3	TGTGCCAGCAGCGCGGGACCGTCCTCTGGAAACACCATATATTTT	CASSAGPSSGNTIYF
.	TRBV7-9	once	TRBJ2-1	TGTGCCACAAAACCACAGGGATTCTACAATGAGCAGTTCTTC	CATKPQGFYNEQFF
.	TRBV5-1	.	TRBJ1-4	TGCGCCAGCACCCAGGGTCTTAGGAGGACTAATGAAAAACTGTTTTTT	CASTQGLRRTNEKLFF
.	TRBV29-1	.	TRBJ2-1	TGCAGCGTTTTGGACAGTTACCGGTACAATGAGCAGTTCTTC	CSVLDSYRYNEQFF
TRBD1	TRBV19	.	TRBJ1-2	TGTGCCAGTTCACCACAGGGGACGAACTATGGCTACACCTTC	CASSPQGTNYGYTF
.	TRBV5-4	.	TRBJ2-7	TGTGCCAGCAGCTCGCCGGGACTGACCCCTCGGGAGCAGTACTTC	CASSSPGLTPREQYF
.	TRBV5-1	.	TRBJ2-7	TGCGCCAGCAGCTGGGCCGGACAGCTCCTCTCCTACGAGCAGTACTTC	CASSWAGQLLSYEQYF
.	TRBV7-9	.	TRBJ1-1	TGTGCCCCTTTTCGGACGGCGAACACTGAAGCTTTCTTT	CAPFRTANTEAFF
TRBD1	TRBV5-1	.	TRBJ2-7	TGCGCCAGCAGCTTGTCTGAAACAGGGGGCTCCTACGCCTACGAGCAGTACTTC	CASSLSETGGSYAYEQYF
.	TRBV6-6	.	TRBJ1-3	TGTGCCAGCACCTGGAACACAAACACCATATATTTT	CASTWNTNTIYF
.	TRBV7-7	.	TRBJ2-7	TGTGCCAGCAGCCAAGGTCCGATAGGTGAGCAGTACTTC	CASSQGPIGEQYF
.	TRBV5-1	.	TRBJ2-3	TGCGCCAGCAGCGAGGCAGGGATTATCCCAGATACGCAGTATTTT	CASSEAGIIPDTQYF
.	TRBV4-1	.	TRBJ2-2	TGCGCCAGCAGCCAAGATCCTGGGAACACCGGGGAGCTGTTTTTT	CASSQDPGNTGELFF
.	TRBV9	.	TRBJ2-5	TGTGCCAGCAGCCCCAGACCCCTCGGGATGGAGACCCAGTACTTC	CASSPRPLGMETQYF
.	TRBV28	.	TRBJ2-2	TGTGCCAGCAGTGGCCGGGGGCAGGGCACCGGGGAGCTGTTTTTT	CASSGRGQGTGELFF
.	TRBV5-8	.	TRBJ2-1	TGTGCCAGCAGCTTGGACAGTAAAAGGAGCAATGAGCAGTTCTTC	CASSLDSKRSNEQFF
.	TRBV27	.	TRBJ2-7	TGTGCCAGCAGTTTGGGCGTAACAGGGTTAGGAAGCGAGCAGTACTTC	CASSLGVTGLGSEQYF
TRBD2	TRBV28	.	TRBJ2-2	TGTGCCAGCAGTTCTCCCCTTAGGAGCGGGGTTCCCGGGGAGCTGTTTTTT	CASSSPLRSGVPGELFF
.	TRBV1	.	TRBJ1-3	TGCACCAGCAGCCAAGTCGGATTCGACTCTGGAAACACCATATATTTT	CTSSQVGFDSGNTIYF
.	TRBV4-1	.	TRBJ1-4	TGTGCCAGCAGCTGGGAACCGGGACTCTTAGAAAAACTGTTTTTT	CASSWEPGLLEKLFF
.	TRBV18	.	TRBJ2-7	TGTGCCAGCTCACCCGGGGCAGGGAGCCGCCTAACCTACGAGCAGTACTTC	CASSPGAGSRLTYEQYF
.	TRBV5-6	.	TRBJ2-7	TGTGCCAGCAGCTTGTGGGGGGCCCCCAACGAGCAGTACTTC	CASSLWGAPNEQYF
.	TRBV7-9	once	TRBJ2-2	TGTGCCAGCAGTCCTGCGGGACACTCGAACACCGGGGAGCTGTTTTTT	CASSPAGHSNTGELFF
TRBD2	TRBV18	.	TRBJ2-1	TGTGCCAGCTCACCAGCTATGCTAGCGGGAGAGGATGAGCAGTTCTTC	CASSPAMLAGEDEQFF
.	TRBV4-1	.	TRBJ2-7	TGCGCCAGCAGCCCCCGGTCCGAGTCCCGCTACGAGCAGTACTTC	CASSPRSESRYEQYF
.	TRBV5-5	.	TRBJ1-5	TGTGCCAGCAGCCGCGAGCCAACACCCTATAGCAATCAGCCCCAGCATTTT	CASSREPTPYSNQPQHF
.	TRBV6-5	once	TRBJ1-3	TGTGCCAGCACCGAATCGTGGGGCGGTAACACCATATATTTT	CASTESWGGNTIYF
TRBD1	TRBV6-1	.	TRBJ1-5	TGTGCCAGCAGTGATAGGACAGGGGTAGTAATAGCGTCAAGGATGCCCCAGCATTTT	CASSDRTGVVIASRMPQHF
.	TRBV2	once	TRBJ2-7	TGTGCCAGCAGTCTTGGGTTCTCCTACGAGCAGTACTTC	CASSLGFSYEQYF
.	TRBV6-1	few	TRBJ1-4	TGTGCCACCAGGCAGGGACGTGATGAAAAACTGTTTTTT	CATRQGRDEKLFF
.	TRBV11-2	.	TRBJ2-5	TGTGCCAGCAGCGACGGGATCCGTCGGGGGACCCAGTACTTC	CASSDGIRRGTQYF
.	TRBV29-1	.	TRBJ2-5	TGCAGCGCCCCGCTAGCGACGGAGACCCAGTACTTC	CSAPLATETQYF
.	TRBV6-1	.	TRBJ2-2	TGTGCCAGCAGCCGGACACGAGGGGAGCTGTTTTTT	CASSRTRGELFF
TRBD1	TRBV19	.	TRBJ1-5	TGTGCCAGTAAAGGACAGGGGGCGAATCAGCCCCAGCATTTT	CASKGQGANQPQHF
TRBD1	TRBV7-2	.	TRBJ2-3	TGTGCCAGCAGCCGACAGGGCACATACACAGATACGCAGTATTTT	CASSRQGTYTDTQYF
.	TRBV10-2	.	TRBJ1-3	TGCGCCAGCAGTGATCTCCCTTTCGGGGTGAACACCATATATTTT	CASSDLPFGVNTIYF
.	TRBV4-2	.	TRBJ1-4	TGTGCCAGCAGCCAAGATTCTGGCGGGGGACTGTTTTTT	CASSQDSGGGLFF